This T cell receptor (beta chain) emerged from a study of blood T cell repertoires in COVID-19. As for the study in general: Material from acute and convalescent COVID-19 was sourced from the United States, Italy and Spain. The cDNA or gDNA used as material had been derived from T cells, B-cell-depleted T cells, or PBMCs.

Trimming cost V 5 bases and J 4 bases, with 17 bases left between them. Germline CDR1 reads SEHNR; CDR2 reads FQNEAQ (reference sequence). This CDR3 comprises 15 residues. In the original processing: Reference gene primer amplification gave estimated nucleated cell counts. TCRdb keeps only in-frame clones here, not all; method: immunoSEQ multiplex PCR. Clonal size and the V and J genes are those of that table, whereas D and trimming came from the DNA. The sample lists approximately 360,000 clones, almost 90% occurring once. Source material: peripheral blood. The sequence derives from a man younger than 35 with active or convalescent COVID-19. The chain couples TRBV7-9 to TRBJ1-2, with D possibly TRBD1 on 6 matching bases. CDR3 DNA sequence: TGTGCCAGCAGCCAGGGCGGTTTGGGGGCCTATGGCTACACCTTC. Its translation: CASSQGGLGAYGYTF.